The present T cell receptor (beta chain) was sequenced within a study of control samples from healthy donors and cancer patients. Here immunoSEQ multiplex PCR was the method, and the copy in TCRdb shows in-frame clones only, minus some. The sample has more than 50,000 clones; over 75% are singletons. J was trimmed by 7 bases and V by 2 bases; bases with no gene match: 7. The CDR3 spans 15 residues. Germline assignment: CDR1 MNHEY and CDR2 SMNVEV (reference sequence). The receptor was isolated from a man aged 40-55 years in good health. Sequenced input: blood. The J gene is TRBJ1-2, the V gene TRBV27, with TRBD1 identical over 10 bases. The DNA of the CDR3 is TGTGCCAGCAGTTTAAGCTCGGGACAGGGGTCTGGCTACACCTTC. It is translated as CASSLSSGQGSGYTF.